In its sample, the clone carrying this T cell receptor (beta chain) was seen many times. Antigen specificity is unknown. These data are taken from a study of CD8+CD57+ T cells in acquired aplastic anemia. Study-wide background: Across the sorted CD4+ and CD8+ cells, DNA amounts averaged 3.2 ug. Study findings and constraints: Researchers reported that CD8+ Simpson's diversity was not significantly different in patients versus controls.

The authors sequenced patients whose flow cytometry had shown CD8+CD57+ cell expansion. All patients had severe acquired aplastic anemia. V was pared by 0 bases and J by 2 bases, with 1 base of the junction left unmatched. The CDR3 has 16 amino acids. CDR1 is LGHNA and CDR2 is YNFKEQ in the germline V gene. Genomic DNA templated the TCR beta VDJ and CDR3 profiling. MiXCR, run by TCRdb on the reads, gives a single entry per CDR3 protein. Of over 150,000 distinct CDR3 sequences in the sample, 40% to 50% are singletons; the top ten hold around 3%. The material sequenced was sorted CD4+, CD8+, or CD8+CD57+ T cells (not recorded which) from PBMCs. This TCR derives from a human donor with aplastic anemia. The gene calls are TRBV4-2 and TRBJ1-4; 9 nucleotides align to TRBD1. The CDR3 coding sequence is TGTGCCAGCAGCCAAGATGGGACAGGGACTAATGAAAAACTGTTTTTT. Translated, it gives CASSQDGTGTNEKLFF.